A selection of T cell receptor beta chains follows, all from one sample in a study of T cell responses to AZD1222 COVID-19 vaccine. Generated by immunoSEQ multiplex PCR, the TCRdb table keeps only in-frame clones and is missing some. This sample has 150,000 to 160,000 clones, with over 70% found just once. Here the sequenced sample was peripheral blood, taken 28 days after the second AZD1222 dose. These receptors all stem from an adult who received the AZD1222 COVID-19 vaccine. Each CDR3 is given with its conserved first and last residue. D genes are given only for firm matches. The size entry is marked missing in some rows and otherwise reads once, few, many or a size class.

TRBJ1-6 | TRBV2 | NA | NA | TGTGCCAGCTCGACGGGGTTGAATTCACCCCTCCACTTT | CASSTGLNSPLHF
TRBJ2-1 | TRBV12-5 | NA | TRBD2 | TGTGCTAGTGGCCAGGCGTTAGGACTAGCGGGATTTCATGAGCAGTTCTTC | CASGQALGLAGFHEQFF
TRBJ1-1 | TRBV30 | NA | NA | TGTGCCTGGAGTGTACTCGGGGGGCGCACTGAAGCTTTCTTT | CAWSVLGGRTEAFF
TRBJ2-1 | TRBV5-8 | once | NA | TGTGCCAGCGGGGCCGGGGTCAATGAGCAGTTCTTC | CASGAGVNEQFF
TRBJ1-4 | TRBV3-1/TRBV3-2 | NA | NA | TGTGCCAGAAGCGCGGAAACCCCTGAAGTACTGTTTTTT | CARSAETPEVLFF
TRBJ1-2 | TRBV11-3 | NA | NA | TGTGCCAGGAGCTTACACCACAGAGGAATTGCGGACTATGGCTACACCTTC | CARSLHHRGIADYGYTF
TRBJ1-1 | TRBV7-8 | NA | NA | TGTGCCAGCAGCTTAACAGGGAACACTGAAGCTTTCTTT | CASSLTGNTEAFF
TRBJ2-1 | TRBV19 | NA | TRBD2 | TGTGCCAGTAAATGGGGCGGGAGCTACAATGAGCAGTTCTTC | CASKWGGSYNEQFF
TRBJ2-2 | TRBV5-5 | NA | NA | TGTGCCAGCAGCTCCCGAGGGGAGAACACCGGGGAGCTGTTTTTT | CASSSRGENTGELFF
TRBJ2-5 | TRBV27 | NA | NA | TGTGCCAGCAGTTTATCAGAGGAGACCCAGTACTTC | CASSLSEETQYF
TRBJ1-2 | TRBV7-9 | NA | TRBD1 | TGTGCCAGCCTCTTGTCCCCACCAGGGGGCGCGAAGCACTATGGCTACACCTTC | CASLLSPPGGAKHYGYTF
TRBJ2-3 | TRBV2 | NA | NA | TGTGCCAGCACGCGGGAAACAGATACGCAGTATTTT | CASTRETDTQYF
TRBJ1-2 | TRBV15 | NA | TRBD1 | TGTGCCACCAGCACTGGGACAGGGCTGAACTATGGCTACACCTTC | CATSTGTGLNYGYTF
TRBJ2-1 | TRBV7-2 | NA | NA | TGTGCCAGCAGCTTAGGCCTCTCCCGCAATGAGCAGTTCTTC | CASSLGLSRNEQFF
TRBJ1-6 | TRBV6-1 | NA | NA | TGTGCCAGCAGTGAAAAAGCGGCAGGCAGCTCCTATAATTCACCCCTCCACTTT | CASSEKAAGSSYNSPLHF
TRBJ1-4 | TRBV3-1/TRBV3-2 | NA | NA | TGTGCCAGCAGCTACTGGGGGGCCCTTAATGAAAAACTGTTTTTT | CASSYWGALNEKLFF
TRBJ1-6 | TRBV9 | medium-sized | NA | TGTGCCAGCAGCGTAAGCCAGGGTTTTTCACCCCTCCACTTT | CASSVSQGFSPLHF
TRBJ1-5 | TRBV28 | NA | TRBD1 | TGTGCCAGCATTGGGACAGAGAATCAGCCCCAGCATTTT | CASIGTENQPQHF
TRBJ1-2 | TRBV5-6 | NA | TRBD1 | TGTGCCAGCAGGGTCGGCCCCGCGGCAGGGGGCAGAGTCGCTGGTGGCTACACCTTC | CASRVGPAAGGRVAGGYTF
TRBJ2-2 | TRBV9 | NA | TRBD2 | TGTGCCAGCAGCGCTAGATCGGGAGGGGGCACCGGGGAGCTGTTTTTT | CASSARSGGGTGELFF
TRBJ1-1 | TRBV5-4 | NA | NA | TGTGCCAGCAGCTTGGCTGGGACGGGGAGAGCTTTCTTT | CASSLAGTGRAFF
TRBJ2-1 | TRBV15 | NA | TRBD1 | TGTGCCACCAGCAGAGATGGAACAGGGGGCATTGAGCAGTTCTTC | CATSRDGTGGIEQFF
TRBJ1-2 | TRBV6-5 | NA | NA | TGTGCCAGCATCGGAACGGCCTACGACCATGGCTACACCTTC | CASIGTAYDHGYTF
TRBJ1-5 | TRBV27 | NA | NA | TGTGCCAGCAGTTTATTCAGGGCCAATCAGCCCCAGCATTTT | CASSLFRANQPQHF
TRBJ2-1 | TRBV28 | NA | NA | TGTGCCAGCAGCCCCGTTCGGGACGACAATGAGCAGTTCTTC | CASSPVRDDNEQFF
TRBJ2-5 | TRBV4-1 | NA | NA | TGCGCCAGCAGCCAAGGACAGAGTTGGGAGACCCAGTACTTC | CASSQGQSWETQYF
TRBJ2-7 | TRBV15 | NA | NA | TGTGCCACCAGCGAAAATCAAGGGATGGACGAGCAGTACTTC | CATSENQGMDEQYF
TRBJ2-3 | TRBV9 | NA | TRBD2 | TGTGCCAGCAGTCGAAGCGGGAACACAGATACGCAGTATTTT | CASSRSGNTDTQYF
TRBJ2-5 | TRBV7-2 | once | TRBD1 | TGTGCCAGCAGCTTAGGGGGACAGGGGGCAGAGACCCAGTACTTC | CASSLGGQGAETQYF
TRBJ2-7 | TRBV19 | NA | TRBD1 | TGTGCCAGTAGTATGGCGGGACAGGGGACCCACGAGCAGTACTTC | CASSMAGQGTHEQYF
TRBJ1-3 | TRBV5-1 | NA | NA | TGCGCCAGCAGCAGTACAGGGAATGGAGGAAACACCATATATTTT | CASSSTGNGGNTIYF
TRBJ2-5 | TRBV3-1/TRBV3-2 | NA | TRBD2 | TGTGCCAGCAGCCAGATGGGGGAGGGGGAGACCCAGTACTTC | CASSQMGEGETQYF
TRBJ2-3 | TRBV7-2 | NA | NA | TGTGCCAGCAGCCTAACAGGAAGAGATACGCAGTATTTT | CASSLTGRDTQYF
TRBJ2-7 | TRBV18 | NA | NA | TGTGCCAGCAGCCTGCGGGACGAGCAGTACTTC | CASSLRDEQYF
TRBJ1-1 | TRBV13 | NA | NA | TGTGCCACTGGAGGGCTGGGCACTGAAGCTTTCTTT | CATGGLGTEAFF
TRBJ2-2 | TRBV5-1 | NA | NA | TGCGCCAGCAGCTTGGTTGGCGGGGCGAACACCGGGGAGCTGTTTTTT | CASSLVGGANTGELFF
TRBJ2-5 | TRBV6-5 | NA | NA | TGTGCCAGCAGTTACCCGTCCGGGGCTACCGAGACCCAGTACTTC | CASSYPSGATETQYF
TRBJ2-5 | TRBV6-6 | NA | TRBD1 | TGTGCCAGCAGTAAGACAGGGGGGGAAGAGACCCAGTACTTC | CASSKTGGEETQYF
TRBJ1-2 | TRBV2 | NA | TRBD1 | TGTGCCAGCAGTATACAGAGGGGGCGCGTTGGCTACACCTTC | CASSIQRGRVGYTF
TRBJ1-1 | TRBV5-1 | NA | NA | TGCGCCAGCAGCCAAGTGACGGCTAACACTGAAGCTTTCTTT | CASSQVTANTEAFF
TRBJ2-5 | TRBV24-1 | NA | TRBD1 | TGTGCCACCAGTGATAGGGGACAGACCCAAGAGACCCAGTACTTC | CATSDRGQTQETQYF
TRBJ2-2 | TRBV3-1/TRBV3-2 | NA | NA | TGTGCCCGCAGCCGCGGGGGAGGGGGGAACACCGGGGAGCTGTTTTTT | CARSRGGGGNTGELFF
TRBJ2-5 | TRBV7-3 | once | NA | TGTGCCAGCAGCTTAGGGGGGCAAACCCAAGAGACCCAGTACTTC | CASSLGGQTQETQYF
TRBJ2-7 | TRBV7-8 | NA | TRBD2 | TGTGCCAGCAGCTTCGGCGGGAGTTCCTACGAGCAGTACTTC | CASSFGGSSYEQYF
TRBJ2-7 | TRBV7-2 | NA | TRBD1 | TGTGCCAGCAGCCCGGACAGGGGTAGGACCTACGAGCAGTACTTC | CASSPDRGRTYEQYF
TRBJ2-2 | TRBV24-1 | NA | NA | TGTGCCACCAGTGATTTGTGGGAGCACGGGGAGCTGTTTTTT | CATSDLWEHGELFF
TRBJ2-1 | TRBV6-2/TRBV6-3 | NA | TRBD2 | TGTGCCAGCAGTAGGCGTAGCGCGGGAGGTACCTACAATGAGCAGTTCTTC | CASSRRSAGGTYNEQFF
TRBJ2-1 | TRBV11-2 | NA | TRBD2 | TGTGCCAGCAGCTTAGACGCTTTGGCAGCGGGGTACAATGAGCAGTTCTTC | CASSLDALAAGYNEQFF
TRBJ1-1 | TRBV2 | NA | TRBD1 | TGTGCCAGCCTCCGGGACAGGGGGCGACTCGAACGGGGTGAAGCTTTCTTT | CASLRDRGRLERGEAFF
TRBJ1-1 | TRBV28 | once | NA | TGTGCCAGCAGTCTAACACTCTCCGGGGCTTTCTTT | CASSLTLSGAFF
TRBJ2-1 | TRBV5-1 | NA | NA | TGCGCCAGCAGCATACAGGGCTACAATGAGCAGTTCTTC | CASSIQGYNEQFF
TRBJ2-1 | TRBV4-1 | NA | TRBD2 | TGCGCCAGCAGCCAACATACTAGCGGGAGCTCGTATGAGCAGTTCTTC | CASSQHTSGSSYEQFF
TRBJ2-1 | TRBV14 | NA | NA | TGTGCCAGCAGCCTTCTAGCGTCGGACAATGAGCAGTTCTTC | CASSLLASDNEQFF
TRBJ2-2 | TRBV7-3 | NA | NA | TGTGCCAGCAGCTTCTGGGGTGGCACCGGGGAGCTGTTTTTT | CASSFWGGTGELFF
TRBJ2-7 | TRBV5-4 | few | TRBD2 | TGTGCCAGCAGCCCGGGTGGGCTAGCGGGAGCCTACGAGCAGTACTTC | CASSPGGLAGAYEQYF
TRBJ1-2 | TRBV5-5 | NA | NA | TGTGCCAGCAGCTTTACCGAGGGCAACTATGGCTACACCTTC | CASSFTEGNYGYTF
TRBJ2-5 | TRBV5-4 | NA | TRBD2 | TGTGCCAGCAGCTTTAGGACTAGCGGTAAAGAGGCCCAGTACTTC | CASSFRTSGKEAQYF